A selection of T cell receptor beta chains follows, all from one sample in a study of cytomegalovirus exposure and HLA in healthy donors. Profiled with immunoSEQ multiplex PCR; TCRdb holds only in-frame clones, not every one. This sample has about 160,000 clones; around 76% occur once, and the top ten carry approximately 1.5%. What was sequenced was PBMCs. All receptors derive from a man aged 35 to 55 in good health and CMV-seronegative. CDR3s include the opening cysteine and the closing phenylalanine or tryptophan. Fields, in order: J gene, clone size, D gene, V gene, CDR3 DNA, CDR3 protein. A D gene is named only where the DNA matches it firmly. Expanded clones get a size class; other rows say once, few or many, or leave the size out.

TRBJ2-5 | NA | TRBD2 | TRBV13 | TGTGCCAGCAGCCCGAAGACTAGCGGGGTAGTCCAAGAGACCCAGTACTTC | CASSPKTSGVVQETQYF
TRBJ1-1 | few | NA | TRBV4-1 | TGCGCCAGCAGCCTAGCGGATGGGAAATGGGAATGGACTGAAGCTTTCTTT | CASSLADGKWEWTEAFF
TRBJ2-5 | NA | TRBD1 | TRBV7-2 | TGTGCCAGCAGCCCTGACAGGGTTGGTCAGTACTTC | CASSPDRVGQYF
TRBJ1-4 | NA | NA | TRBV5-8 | TGTGCCAGCAGCTTGGCCGAGGGGAAGGGAGGTGAAAAACTGTTTTTT | CASSLAEGKGGEKLFF
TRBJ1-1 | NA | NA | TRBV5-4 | TGTGCCAGCAGCTTGAATAGTAACACTGAAGCTTTCTTT | CASSLNSNTEAFF
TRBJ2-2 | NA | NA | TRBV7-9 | TGTTCCAGCAGCCCAACCGGGGAGCTGTTTTTT | CSSSPTGELFF
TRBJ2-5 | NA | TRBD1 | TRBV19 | TGTGCCAGTAGTGCCGCGACAGGGGACAAGGAGACCCAGTACTTC | CASSAATGDKETQYF
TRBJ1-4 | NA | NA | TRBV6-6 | TGTGCCAGCAGTTACGGCCAGAAACTGTTTTTT | CASSYGQKLFF
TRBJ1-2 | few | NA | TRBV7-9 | TGTTCCAGCAGCTTCTCAGGGGTCATTAACTATGGCTACACCTTC | CSSSFSGVINYGYTF
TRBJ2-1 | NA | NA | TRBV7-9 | TGTGCCAGCAGCCCTGGCGGTAGCTCCTACAATGAGCAGTTCTTC | CASSPGGSSYNEQFF
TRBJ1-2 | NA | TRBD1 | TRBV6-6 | TGTGCCAGCAGCCCGGACAGGAGTTACTATGGCTACACCTTC | CASSPDRSYYGYTF
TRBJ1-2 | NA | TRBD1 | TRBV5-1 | TGCGCCAGCAGCTGGGGGACAGGAGCTAACTATGGCTACACCTTC | CASSWGTGANYGYTF
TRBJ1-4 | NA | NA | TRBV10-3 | TGTGCCATCAGTGAGAATGCGGGGGTAGGTGAAAAACTGTTTTTT | CAISENAGVGEKLFF
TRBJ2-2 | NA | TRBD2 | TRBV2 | TGTGCCAGCACCGGGACTAGCGGTTACCAAGCTCGCGGGGAGCTGTTTTTT | CASTGTSGYQARGELFF
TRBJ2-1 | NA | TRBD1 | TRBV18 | TGTGCCAGCTCACACCTTCTCGGGACAGCGAGCTCCTACAATGAGCAGTTCTTC | CASSHLLGTASSYNEQFF
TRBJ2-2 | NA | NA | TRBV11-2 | TGTGCCAGCAGCTCAGGGGCCGGGGAGCTGTTTTTT | CASSSGAGELFF
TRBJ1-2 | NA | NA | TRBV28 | TGTGCCAGCAATGGAGAGCATAACTATGGCTACACCTTC | CASNGEHNYGYTF
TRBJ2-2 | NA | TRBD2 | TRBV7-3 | TGTGCCAGCGGGAGTGGGAGGGCCTCCGGGGAGCTGTTTTTT | CASGSGRASGELFF
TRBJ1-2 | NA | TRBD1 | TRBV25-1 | TGTGCCAGCACGGGACAGGGTACGAGAGGCTACACCTTC | CASTGQGTRGYTF
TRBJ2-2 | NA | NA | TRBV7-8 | TGTGCCAGCAGCTCCCCCATCTCCCCGAGTGGTGCTCTGGCCGGGGAGCTGTTTTTT | CASSSPISPSGALAGELFF
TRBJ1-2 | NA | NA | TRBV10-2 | TGCGCCAGCAGGGAAGGGGATGGCTACACCTTC | CASREGDGYTF
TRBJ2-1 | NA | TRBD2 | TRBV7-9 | TGTGCCAGCAGCTTATGGGGCGGGACTAGCGGGTTCAATGAGCAGTTCTTC | CASSLWGGTSGFNEQFF
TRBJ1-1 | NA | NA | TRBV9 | TGTGCCAGCAGCGTAGGCAGGATGTCCACTGAAGCTTTCTTT | CASSVGRMSTEAFF
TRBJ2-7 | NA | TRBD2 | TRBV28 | TGTGCCAGCAGTGCTAGCGGGGATGTCTACGAGCAGTACTTC | CASSASGDVYEQYF
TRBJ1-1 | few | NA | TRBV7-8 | TGTGCCAGCAGCCGTAATCGCGGGGGGAGAACTGAAGCTTTCTTT | CASSRNRGGRTEAFF
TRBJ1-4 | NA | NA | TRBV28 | TGTGCCAGCAGTTTCCTACAGGGTGGTGAAAAACTGTTTTTT | CASSFLQGGEKLFF
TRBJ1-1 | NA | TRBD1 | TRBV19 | TGTGCCAGTGGGGTTACAGGGGGCGGCACTGAAGCTTTCTTT | CASGVTGGGTEAFF
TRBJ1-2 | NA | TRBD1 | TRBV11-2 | TGTGCCAGCAGCTACTCGGGGAGACAGGGGATTGGTGGCTACACCTTC | CASSYSGRQGIGGYTF
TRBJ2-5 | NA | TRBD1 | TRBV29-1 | TGCAGCGTTGACCCCACAGGGGGGTCGGAGACCCAGTACTTC | CSVDPTGGSETQYF
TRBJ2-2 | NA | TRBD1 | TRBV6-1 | TGTGCCAGCAGTGAATGGGGACAGGGTGTCAGCGGGGAGCTGTTTTTT | CASSEWGQGVSGELFF
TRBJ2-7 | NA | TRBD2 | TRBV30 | TGTGCCTGGAGCCGGACTAGCGGGAGAGGCGAGCAGTACTTC | CAWSRTSGRGEQYF
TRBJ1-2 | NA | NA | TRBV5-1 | TGCGCCAGCAGCGCAGACAGAGGTTATGGCTACACCTTC | CASSADRGYGYTF
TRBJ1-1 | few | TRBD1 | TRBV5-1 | TGCGCCAGCAGCCTGATCTACAGGGGACTTAAGAACACTGAAGCTTTCTTT | CASSLIYRGLKNTEAFF
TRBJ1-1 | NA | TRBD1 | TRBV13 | TGTGCCAGCAGCAAAAGGGACAGGGGGCGTTCCACTGAAGCTTTCTTT | CASSKRDRGRSTEAFF
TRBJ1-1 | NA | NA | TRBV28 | TGTGCCACCCATAGACAGAAGAACACTGAAGCTTTCTTT | CATHRQKNTEAFF
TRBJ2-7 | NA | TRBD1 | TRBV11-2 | TGTGCCAGCAGCTTAGGGACAGGGCCGTCGTACGAGCAGTACTTC | CASSLGTGPSYEQYF
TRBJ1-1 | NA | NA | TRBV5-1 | TGCGCCAGCAGCTTGGAACCGGAGAGCACTGAAGCTTTCTTT | CASSLEPESTEAFF
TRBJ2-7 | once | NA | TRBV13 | TGTGCCAGCAGCGCCCACGGTAGCTCCTACGAGCAGTACTTC | CASSAHGSSYEQYF
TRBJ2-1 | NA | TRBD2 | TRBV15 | TGTGCCACCAGCCTCGTGCCTAGCGGGAGATATGAGCAGTTCTTC | CATSLVPSGRYEQFF
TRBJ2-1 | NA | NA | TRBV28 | TGTGCCAGCAGTTTAGTCGGCGGTTACAATGAGCAGTTCTTC | CASSLVGGYNEQFF
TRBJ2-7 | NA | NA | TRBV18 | TGTGCCAGCTCACCATCCTACCTTCTAATATCCTACGAGCAGTACTTC | CASSPSYLLISYEQYF
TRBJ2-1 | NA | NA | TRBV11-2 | TGTGCCAGCAGCCCTCCTGAGGACAATGAGCAGTTCTTC | CASSPPEDNEQFF